The clone carrying this T cell receptor (beta chain) showed up just once. A much bigger clone sits one base away, suggesting this may be a read error. This sample is part of a study of molecular identifiers for immune sequencing clone quantification. Libraries of naive CD8 T cells were made from roughly 18,000 to 920,000 sorted cells. They used 10%, 30% or 50% RNA. This CDR3 is built from 15 residues. Between the trimmed V and J ends, which lost 5 bases and 2 bases, there was a span of 18 bases. Germline CDR1 and CDR2: DFQATT and SNEGSKA (reference sequence). MiXCR, applied by TCRdb to the PCR reads, yields one record per CDR3 protein. The sample has some 70,000 distinct CDR3 sequences, 15% to 20% seen once.

This chain joins TRBV20-1 and TRBJ1-1; weak D call: TRBD1 (5 bases). Sequenced material: naive CD8+ T cells from blood, with Jurkat cell RNA spiked in. Subset of the sample: FACS-sorted CD8+CD4-CCR7+CD45RA+ naive T cells. This TCR derives from a human donor in good health. Some libraries in this study had Jurkat cell RNA spiked in. As DNA, the CDR3 is TGCAGTGCTTGGGTTCCTGGAGGGGCAAACACTGAAGCTTTCTTT. This sequence encodes CSAWVPGGANTEAFF.